The sequence of this TCR beta chain was determined in a study of tissue T cells after allogeneic stem cell transplantation (dated by TCRdb to 2021 to 2024). Regarding the complete study: If a tissue had multiple samples, a pathologist reviewed H&E sections so that samples with histologically apparent lymphocytes got priority for sequencing. The study profiled TCR beta repertoires across many tissues from research autopsies of patients with and without GVHD, plus mouse models of GVHD. On the human side, the study was prospective and observational, with no blinding or randomization.

In the paper's terms, the time point label means: human tissue collected at research (rapid) autopsy. Three non-HCT comparator patients with other cancers, having at least five GI tract samples and no known GI disease at death, were selected retrospectively. After a median post-mortem interval of around 10 hours, the autopsy tissues collected included GI sites spanning esophagus to rectum, along with liver, skin and lymphoid organs including spleen. Autopsy specimens were bisected, with one portion flash-frozen in liquid nitrogen and the remainder formalin-fixed, and GI outer muscle layers were removed. Genomic DNA was extracted from frozen tissues using the Mag-Bind Blood & Tissue DNA HDQ 96 Kit on a Chemagic 360 or the DNeasy Blood & Tissue Kit. Because of concern about red blood cell contamination, extracted DNA underwent additional purification with the Genomic DNA Clean & Concentrator-25 kit.

The cysteine opens and the phenylalanine closes a CDR3 of 13 amino acids. This entry keeps only the CDR3 DNA: 39 bases, framed from base 1. Relative to germline, V is missing 6 bases and J is missing 7 bases, with 5 bases of the junction outside any gene match. CDR1 and CDR2, per the germline V gene, are SNHLY and FYNNEI. The receptor library was made with the immunoSEQ multiplex PCR assay. TCRbeta CDR3 sequencing was performed at survey depth by Adaptive Biotechnologies, and CDR3 sequences, V/J genes, productive frequency and template counts were reported. Amplification of TCR beta CDR3 regions started from genomic DNA instead of RNA. For the original study's pipeline: Jensen-Shannon divergence served to quantify pairwise repertoire overlap between tissues, with 0 meaning identical and 1 meaning complete divergence. Tissues were clustered by single-linkage agglomerative hierarchical clustering of pairwise JSD values and displayed as dendrograms. GLIPH2 was applied to all patient samples using simulation_depth 1000, kmer_min_depth 3, and cdr3_length_cutoff 8, and only groups with more than two unique CDR3s were retained. A standardized tissue-overlap score was generated by extrapolating Jaccard GLIPH-group overlap across patients to a standard repertoire size of 1000 clones. Linear mixed-effect models, with tissue included as a fixed effect and individual included as a random effect, were used to assess associations of diversity with clinical or experimental variables. TCRdb retrieved this table from immuneACCESS and kept in-frame rearrangements only. Not all clones are present; in checked studies, unresolved V genes account for under half, and no reason is known for the remainder. V, J and clone size were drawn from that table, and D and trimming were deduced from the DNA. The sample records 5,000 to 6,500 clones, more than 55% of which are singletons. Jointly, the top ten make up around an eighth of the sample.

Findings and caveats that apply to the study as a whole: In both patients and mice, T cells from blood and spleen picked up only a limited part of the TCR repertoire that was detected in tissues. Few T cell clones were found to be shared across patients, but shared repertoire signatures across patients were revealed in a tissue-specific fashion by motif-based clustering. Which tissue TCRs were alloreactive or antigen-specific was not determined in the study, and some of the clones might have been host cells that persisted. Within patients, how anatomically similar tissues were was a major factor shaping TCR repertoire composition, regardless of disease or transplant status. No blood samples were available from the non-GVHD comparator patients. A small and clinically heterogeneous patient cohort was studied, and sampling depth was acknowledged as a limitation.

As to this clone: Its binding antigen is unknown. Nothing much larger sits one base from this clone, and base qualities are not available.

The starting material was duodenum tissue, obtained at autopsy. The V gene is TRBV2 and the J gene is TRBJ1-5, with 8 middle bases fitting TRBD1. The TCR sequence derives from a woman between 18 and 55 years old with breast cancer. The DNA sequence is TGTGCCAGCAGGACGGACAGGGCACAGCCCCAGCATTTT. This sequence encodes CASRTDRAQPQHF.